The 30 T cell receptor beta chains listed next were all sequenced from one sample in a study of T cell responses to AZD1222 COVID-19 vaccine. Sequencing used immunoSEQ multiplex PCR; TCRdb keeps in-frame clones, though not all of them. Of about 96,000 clones listed, 75% to 90% are singletons. Sequencing used peripheral blood, obtained on day 0 of AZD1222 vaccination. These receptors originate from an adult in good health.

The chain employs TRBV9 and TRBJ2-1; TRBD1 aligns across 7 bases. From germline, CDR1 is SGDLS and CDR2 YYNGEE. There are 15 residues in the CDR3. Germline trimming cut 0 bases from V and 3 bases from J; bases unmatched to any gene: 3. Here the CDR3 reads CASSVVGQDYNEQFF. The CDR3 region has the DNA TGTGCCAGCAGCGTAGTTGGACAGGACTACAATGAGCAGTTCTTC.

The chain combines TRBV19 with TRBJ2-6; D unclear. Germline assignment: CDR1 LNHDA and CDR2 SQIVND (reference sequence). Trimming removed 6 bases from V and 0 bases from J, with 12 bases in between. The CDR3 covers 16 residues. CDR3 amino acids: CASSLGRRSGANVLTF. CDR3 in DNA: TGTGCCAGTAGCCTCGGACGGCGCTCTGGGGCCAACGTCCTGACTTTC. The complete variable domain, with remaining parts taken from reference TRBV19 and TRBJ2-6, reads DGGITQSPKYLFRKEGQNVTLSCEQNLNHDAMYWYRQDPGQGLRLIYYSQIVNDFQKGDIAEGYSVSREKKESFPLTVTSAQKNPTAFYLCASSLGRRSGANVLTFGAGSRLTVL.

This clone was seen only once. Since no conserved phenylalanine or tryptophan closes the CDR3, a read error is the likely cause. The DNA is left out, because the CDR3 cannot be placed on it with certainty; the CDR3 is given as TCRdb lists it. The chain combines TRBV20-1 with TRBJ1-4; the D call of TRBD1 is as the table states it, not checked on the DNA. Germline assignment: CDR1 DFQATT and CDR2 SNEGSKA (reference sequence). The CDR3 numbers 10 amino acids, ends counted. The CDR3 protein is CSAGQGQVKI.

The table lists this clone with a count of one. V usage is TRBV5-1 and J usage is TRBJ2-7, with D unresolved. Trimming left V 6 bases short and J 5 bases short, with 18 bases between. The V gene's germline CDR1 is SGHRS and CDR2 YFSETQ. The CDR3 is 14 amino acids. The CDR3 DNA reads as TGCGCCAGCACCCGTTCCGGTGGTGCCGACGAGCAGTACTTC. Its translation is CASTRSGGADEQYF.

This CDR3 is CASSLREGETQYF. The CDR3 nucleotides read TGTGCCAGCAGCTTGAGGGAAGGGGAGACCCAGTACTTC. The chain uses TRBV7-3 and TRBJ2-5; D is possibly TRBD2 (5 bases). Per the germline V gene, CDR1 is SGHTA and CDR2 is FQGTGA. The CDR3 has 13 residues. Trimming stripped 3 bases from V and 5 bases from J, with 10 bases between.

The chain links TRBV28 to TRBJ1-5; TRBD1 is a possible D gene (6 bases). The CDR3 runs to 16 residues. Looked up from germline, CDR1 is MDHEN and CDR2 is SYDVKM. Trimming removed 5 bases from V and 0 bases from J, with 14 bases in between. CDR3 loop: CASSPLGAGSNQPQHF. CDR3 in DNA: TGTGCCAGCAGTCCTCTGGGGGCGGGTAGCAATCAGCCCCAGCATTTT. Together with reference TRBV28 and TRBJ1-5, the CDR3 gives the full variable domain: DVKVTQSSRYLVKRTGEKVFLECVQDMDHENMFWYRQDPGLGLRLIYFSYDVKMKEKGDIPEGYSVSREKKERFSLILESASTNQTSMYLCASSPLGAGSNQPQHFGDGTRLSIL.

The chain recombines TRBV5-1 with TRBJ2-7; D gene ambiguous. The germline gives CDR1 SGHRS, CDR2 YFSETQ. Trimming stripped 4 bases from V and 6 bases from J, with 11 bases between. The CDR3 contains 12 residues. The CDR3 DNA reads as TGCGCCAGCAGCCCCGACGGTCCCGAGCAGTACTTC. Translation gives CASSPDGPEQYF.

This chain uses TRBV30 with TRBJ1-5, with D possibly being TRBD1 (5 bases). Germline V CDR1 and CDR2: GTSNPN, SVGIG (reference sequence). Between the trimmed V and J ends, which lost 3 bases and 6 bases, there was a span of 24 bases. CDR3 length: 17 residues. The CDR3 region has the DNA TGTGCCTGGAGCCGCCGATTCGACAGCGCTGGGGCTCAGCCCCAGCATTTT. Protein product: CAWSRRFDSAGAQPQHF.

V and J are TRBV4-2 and TRBJ1-5; D might be TRBD1 (5 bases). Germline lookup yields CDR1 LGHNA and CDR2 YNFKEQ. Trimming shortened V by 1 base and J by 0 bases, and 10 bases separated the two germline ends. The CDR3 has 16 amino acids. The CDR3 region is CASSQGDGDSNQPQHF. CDR3 bases: TGTGCCAGCAGCCAAGGGGACGGAGATAGCAATCAGCCCCAGCATTTT.

The V call is TRBV7-3, the J call TRBJ2-1; weak D call: TRBD1 (6 bases). CDR1 SGHTA and CDR2 FQGTGA come from the germline V gene. Trimming took 7 bases from V and 5 from J, leaving 15 bases between them. The CDR3 extends over 14 amino acids. The CDR3 coding sequence is TGTGCCAGCACCCTGGGGGCTACCCACAATGAGCAGTTCTTC. Amino acids: CASTLGATHNEQFF.

There are a few counts of this clone. The chain recombines TRBV28 with TRBJ1-6; possibly TRBD1 for D (5 bases). This CDR3 spans 16 amino acids. V was trimmed by 2 bases and J by 0 bases, leaving 8 bases between them. The V gene's germline CDR1 is MDHEN and CDR2 SYDVKM. The CDR3 region has the DNA TGTGCCAGCAGTTTAGAGGGGAACTCCTATAATTCACCCCTCCACTTT. Translation: CASSLEGNSYNSPLHF.

The chain joins TRBV6-5 to TRBJ1-3; D uncertain. V shed 5 bases and J shed 0 bases, with 11 bases lying between them. The CDR3 is 15 amino acids. Germline values: CDR1 MNHEY, CDR2 SVGAGI. The DNA of the CDR3 is TGTGCCAGCAGTCCCTCGGCCAACTCTGGAAACACCATATATTTT. Protein: CASSPSANSGNTIYF.

This rearrangement joins TRBV5-1 to TRBJ2-1; 7 bases map to TRBD2. The CDR3 extends over 15 amino acids. Germline assignment: CDR1 SGHRS and CDR2 YFSETQ. V gave up 2 bases and J gave up 1 base; unmatched junction bases: 3. The CDR3 coding sequence is TGCGCCAGCAGCTTTAGCGGGTTATCCTACAATGAGCAGTTCTTC. Translation gives CASSFSGLSYNEQFF.

The chain has TRBV7-6 and TRBJ1-4; no clear D. The CDR3 has 18 residues. Germline values: CDR1 SGHVS, CDR2 FNYEAQ. V lost 0 bases to trimming and J lost 0 bases, with 14 bases between them. CDR3: CASSLAPPTYTTNEKLFF. CDR3 bases: TGTGCCAGCAGCTTAGCCCCCCCAACCTACACAACTAATGAAAAACTGTTTTTT.

V is TRBV7-8 and J is TRBJ2-7; D gene unclear. The V end was cut by 5 bases, the J end by 5 bases, with 7 bases between. The CDR3 is 11 residues long. Germline lookup yields CDR1 SGHVS and CDR2 FQNEAQ. CDR3 sequence: CASSPFDEQYF. In nucleotides, the CDR3 is TGTGCCAGCAGCCCCTTTGACGAGCAGTACTTC.

The chain joins TRBV9 to TRBJ2-4; D not certain. This CDR3 region has 16 residues. The germline CDR1 and CDR2 sequences are SGDLS and YYNGEE. The germline V and J ends were trimmed by 4 bases and 0 bases, with 14 bases remaining between them. CDR3 region: CASSNQLLLAKNIQYF. In DNA form, the CDR3 reads TGTGCCAGCAGCAACCAGTTATTACTAGCCAAAAACATTCAGTACTTC.

The genes are TRBV6-5 and TRBJ1-1, with D tentatively TRBD1 (6 bases). Trimming stripped 8 bases from V and 5 bases from J, with 15 bases between. Germline loops: CDR1 MNHEY, CDR2 SVGAGI. The CDR3 runs to 13 residues. CDR3 residues: CASRRGRETEAFF. The CDR3 DNA reads as TGTGCCAGCCGGCGGGGGCGGGAGACTGAAGCTTTCTTT.

This chain connects TRBV27 to TRBJ2-5, with TRBD1 matching over 10 bases. The germline V gene has CDR1 MNHEY and CDR2 SMNVEV (reference sequence). CDR3 length: 14 residues. V lost 5 bases and J lost 5; bases outside the gene matches: 5. The CDR3 nucleotides read TGTGCCAGCAGTCGGGGACAGGGGTGGGAGACCCAGTACTTC. Translating it yields CASSRGQGWETQYF.

The sample holds one count of this clone. The rearrangement joins TRBV30 to TRBJ2-3; D gene uncertain. CDR1 and CDR2 (germline): GTSNPN, SVGIG (reference sequence). This CDR3 is built from 13 residues. Trimming left V 4 bases short and J 0 bases short, with 8 bases between. The CDR3 DNA is TGTGCCTGGACTAGGCGAAGCACAGATACGCAGTATTTT. It codes for CAWTRRSTDTQYF. Full variable domain (remainder filled in from reference TRBV30 and TRBJ2-3): SQTIHQWPATLVQPVGSPLSLECTVEGTSNPNLYWYRQAAGRGLQLLFYSVGIGQISSEVPQNLSASRPQDRQFILSSKKLLLSDSGFYLCAWTRRSTDTQYFGPGTRLTVL.

The chain carries TRBV3-1 (or the pseudogene TRBV3-2) and TRBJ2-7; 8 bases match TRBD1. This CDR3 spans 15 amino acids. The V segment lost 6 bases and the J segment 4 bases; nucleotides outside the gene matches: 11. CDR1 LGHDT and CDR2 YNNKEL come from the germline V gene (reference sequence). CDR3 DNA: TGTGCCAGCAGTTCCTGGACAGGGAGATTGTACGAGCAGTACTTC. Its protein product is CASSSWTGRLYEQYF.

This chain connects TRBV7-8 to TRBJ2-3; TRBD1 matches at 9 bases. This CDR3 has 15 residues. In germline, CDR1 is SGHVS, CDR2 FQNEAQ. Trimming at V came to 5 bases and at J to 5 bases, leaving 8 bases not matched to a gene. The CDR3, as DNA: TGTGCCAGCAGCGCGAGGACAGGGGTCGAAGATACGCAGTATTTT. Its protein is CASSARTGVEDTQYF. The full variable domain, completed using reference TRBV7-8 and TRBJ2-3, is GAGVSQSPRYKVAKRGQDVALRCDPISGHVSLFWYQQALGQGPEFLTYFQNEAQLDKSGLPSDRFFAERPEGSVSTLKIQRTQQEDSAVYLCASSARTGVEDTQYFGPGTRLTVL.

This clone was counted a single time. In DNA, the CDR3 is TGTGCCAGTAGTAGGGCAGCTAGCACAGATACGCAGTATTTT. This gives the protein CASSRAASTDTQYF. The V and J genes are TRBV19 and TRBJ2-3; D is uncertain. The germline CDR1 and CDR2 sequences are LNHDA and SQIVND (reference sequence). This CDR3 contains 14 residues. V was trimmed by 4 bases and J by 0 bases, leaving 8 bases between them.

The rearrangement uses TRBV6-5 and TRBJ1-4; D may be TRBD1 (6 bases). From germline, CDR1 is MNHEY and CDR2 SVGAGI. With 5 bases removed from V and 2 bases from J, the gap between germline ends came to 9 bases. This CDR3 has 14 amino acids. CDR3 region: CASSNRATNEKLFF. The DNA for the CDR3 is TGTGCCAGCAGTAACAGGGCGACTAATGAAAAACTGTTTTTT.

The chain joins TRBV7-8 to TRBJ2-7; D is unresolved. Germline values: CDR1 SGHVS, CDR2 FQNEAQ. Trimming cost V 5 bases and J 0 bases, with 5 bases left between them. This CDR3 contains 12 residues. Here the CDR3 DNA reads TGTGCCAGCAGCCCCCACTCCTACGAGCAGTACTTC. Amino acid sequence: CASSPHSYEQYF.

The chain employs TRBV28 and TRBJ2-7; D is unresolved. Germline V gene data show CDR1 as MDHEN and CDR2 as SYDVKM. The CDR3 loop spans 13 amino acids. V dropped 6 bases and J dropped 3 bases, with 12 bases sitting between them. The CDR3 region is CASRRHRNYEQYF. The CDR3 DNA reads TGTGCCAGCAGACGACACCGGAACTACGAGCAGTACTTC.

This sequence joins TRBV11-3 and TRBJ2-7; 12 bases fit TRBD1. Germline V lookup: CDR1 SGHNT, CDR2 YENEEA. J lost 1 base, V lost 5 bases, and 3 bases had no gene match. This CDR3 has 15 amino acids. Here the CDR3 DNA reads TGTGCCAGCAGCCTGGGACAGGGGGCGTCCTACGAGCAGTACTTC. Amino acid sequence: CASSLGQGASYEQYF.

The V gene is TRBV7-9, the J gene TRBJ1-2, with 9 bases matching TRBD1. Per the germline V gene, CDR1 is SEHNR and CDR2 is FQNEAQ (reference sequence). The CDR3 length is 17 residues. The trim removed 0 bases at V and 1 base at J, leaving 6 bases unmatched. CDR3 protein: CASSLALGTGNNYGYTF. For the CDR3, the DNA is TGTGCCAGCAGCTTAGCCCTCGGGACAGGGAATAACTATGGCTACACCTTC.

The chain recombines TRBV9 with TRBJ2-5; 11 positions agree with TRBD2. Germline CDR1 is SGDLS and CDR2 is YYNGEE. This CDR3 contains 16 residues. The J segment lost 2 bases and the V segment lost 3 bases, leaving 6 bases of the junction unmatched. The chain's CDR3 is CASSASSGRRQETQYF. The CDR3 DNA reads as TGTGCCAGCAGCGCCTCTAGCGGGAGGCGACAAGAGACCCAGTACTTC.

This clone was recorded once. The CDR3 DNA is TGTGCCAGTAGGGCGACAGGGATTAACTACGAGCAGTACTTC. Its protein product is CASRATGINYEQYF. This chain connects TRBV19 to TRBJ2-7, with 7 bases that match TRBD1. V lost 6 bases, J lost 3 bases, and 8 bases stayed unmatched. This CDR3 spans 14 amino acids. CDR1 and CDR2 (germline): LNHDA, SQIVND (reference sequence).

The J gene is TRBJ1-2, the V gene TRBV7-8; 7 bases are a match to TRBD1. V lost 1 base to trimming and J lost 7 bases; unmatched junction nucleotides: 3. The germline gives CDR1 SGHVS, CDR2 FQNEAQ. CDR3 length equals 13 residues. The CDR3 DNA is TGTGCCAGCAGCTTAGGACAGGGCCGTGGCTACACCTTC. Its translation: CASSLGQGRGYTF.